Below, 20 T cell receptor beta chains from the same sample are listed, as sequenced in a study of T cells in Graves' hyperthyroidism and ophthalmopathy. RNA transcripts were the template for amplifying TCR beta CDR3 regions. Carried out on the TCR CDR3, a first-round RT-PCR used the HTBI primer set. Each CDR3 protein gets one entry after TCRdb re-called the multiplex PCR reads with MiXCR. The sample lists around 400,000 distinct CDR3 sequences; around a quarter were seen once. The sequenced sample was blood. The source is a man in his fifties or sixties with Graves' hyperthyroidism.

The table lists this clonotype with a few counts. The chain uses TRBV6-1 and TRBJ1-4, with unresolved D. Per the germline V gene, CDR1 is MNHNS and CDR2 is SASEGT. Trimming removed 9 bases from V and 5 bases from J, with 7 bases in between. The CDR3 has 11 amino acids. CDR3 DNA: TGTGCCAGTCATCAAAATGAAAAACTGTTTTTT. Amino acid sequence: CASHQNEKLFF.

This clonotype was observed a few times. The chain links TRBV7-9 to TRBJ2-7, with D maybe TRBD2 (6 bases). V was cut by 3 bases and J by 5 bases, with 14 bases left in between. CDR3 size: 14 residues. CDR1 SEHNR and CDR2 FQNEAQ come from the germline V gene (reference sequence). This chain's CDR3 is CASSFRDLADEQYF. DNA for the CDR3: TGTGCCAGCAGCTTCCGGGACTTAGCGGACGAGCAGTACTTC.

V gene TRBV24-1 combines with J gene TRBJ1-5; D unclear. This CDR3 contains 14 residues. The V end lost 0 bases, the J end lost 5 bases, and 7 bases lay between the germline ends. Germline loops: CDR1 KGHDR, CDR2 SFDVKD. CDR3 sequence: CATSDLDHYQPQHF. CDR3 DNA sequence: TGTGCCACCAGTGATTTGGACCATTATCAGCCCCAGCATTTT.

This clonotype was seen a handful of times. The V and J genes are TRBV5-1 and TRBJ2-1, with 7 bases aligning to TRBD2. CDR3 length: 16 amino acids. The ends lost 1 base at V and 5 bases at J; junction bases unmatched: 9. CDR1 is SGHRS, CDR2 YFSETQ, per germline. CDR3 region: CASSLFSSRGDNEQFF. Here the CDR3 DNA reads TGCGCCAGCAGCTTGTTCTCTTCCCGGGGGGACAATGAGCAGTTCTTC.

The chain joins TRBV6-1 to TRBJ2-7; TRBD1 agrees at 10 bases. The CDR3 extends over 14 amino acids. Germline CDR1 reads MNHNS; CDR2 reads SASEGT. Trimming at V came to 6 bases and at J to 5 bases, leaving 7 bases not matched to a gene. The DNA for the CDR3 is TGTGCCAGCAGAAAGGGACAGGGGTCCCACGAGCAGTACTTC. Translating it yields CASRKGQGSHEQYF.

A few counts support this clonotype. The chain couples TRBV5-1 to TRBJ1-1; a weak D match, TRBD1 (5 bases). CDR1 is SGHRS, CDR2 YFSETQ, per germline. The CDR3 sequence is 13 residues long. Trimming stripped 0 bases from V and 6 bases from J, with 9 bases between. Written as DNA, the CDR3 is TGCGCCAGCAGCTTGGAAGGGGCCCCTGAAGCTTTCTTT. This encodes CASSLEGAPEAFF.

This clonotype was seen at least ten times. The V and J genes are TRBV2 and TRBJ2-1, with D perhaps matching TRBD2 (5 bases). Trimming took off 6 bases at V and 8 bases at J, with 17 bases between the two ends. Germline V CDR1 and CDR2: SNHLY, FYNNEI. CDR3 length: 14 amino acids. CDR3: CASSKNMGADEQFF. CDR3 in DNA: TGTGCCAGCAGCAAAAACATGGGAGCGGATGAGCAGTTCTTC. The full variable domain, rest sourced from reference TRBV2 and TRBJ2-1, is EPEVTQTPSHQVTQMGQEVILRCVPISNHLYFYWYRQILGQKVEFLVSFYNNEISEKSEIFDDQFSVERPDGSNFTLKIRSTKLEDSAMYFCASSKNMGADEQFFGPGTRLTVL.

In this sample, this clonotype turned up many times. The V gene is TRBV3-1, the J gene TRBJ1-1, with no clear D. The CDR3 spans 15 residues. Trimming shortened V by 0 bases and J by 1 base, and 9 bases separated the two germline ends. The germline gives CDR1 LGHDT, CDR2 YNNKEL (reference sequence). Here the CDR3 DNA reads TGTGCCAGCAGCCAAGAGAGGGTCGGGAACACTGAAGCTTTCTTT. It yields the protein CASSQERVGNTEAFF. Full variable domain (remainder filled in from reference TRBV3-1 and TRBJ1-1): DTAVSQTPKYLVTQMGNDKSIKCEQNLGHDTMYWYKQDSKKFLKIMFSYNNKELIINETVPNRFSPKSPDKAHLNLHINSLELGDSAVYFCASSQERVGNTEAFFGQGTRLTVV.

The V and J genes are TRBV7-3 and TRBJ2-1, with D perhaps matching TRBD1 or TRBD2 (5 bases each). Germline V CDR1 and CDR2: SGHTA, FQGTGA. The CDR3 contains 15 residues. V dropped 2 bases and J dropped 8 bases, with 16 bases sitting between them. The CDR3 spells CASSLGGPGIDEQFF. Written as DNA, the CDR3 is TGTGCCAGCAGCTTAGGAGGACCAGGGATCGATGAGCAGTTCTTC.

Within the sample, this clonotype is medium-sized. V gene TRBV2 combines with J gene TRBJ2-1; weak D call: TRBD1 (6 bases). The length of the CDR3 is 13 residues. Trimming pared 6 bases from V and 7 bases from J, leaving 13 bases between. Germline assignment: CDR1 SNHLY and CDR2 FYNNEI. CDR3 loop: CASSAQGMNEQFF. CDR3 in DNA: TGTGCCAGCAGCGCCCAGGGGATGAATGAGCAGTTCTTC. Complete variable domain (other parts from reference TRBV2 and TRBJ2-1): EPEVTQTPSHQVTQMGQEVILRCVPISNHLYFYWYRQILGQKVEFLVSFYNNEISEKSEIFDDQFSVERPDGSNFTLKIRSTKLEDSAMYFCASSAQGMNEQFFGPGTRLTVL.

The rearrangement links TRBV29-1 to TRBJ2-5, with 10 bases identical to TRBD1. Germline V gene sequence: CDR1 SQVTM, CDR2 ANQGSEA. V was pared by 6 bases and J by 4 bases, with 2 bases of the junction left unmatched. This CDR3 comprises 12 residues. CDR3 sequence reads: CSVRDRGETQYF. CDR3 DNA sequence: TGCAGCGTCCGGGACAGGGGAGAGACCCAGTACTTC.

V usage is TRBV12-3 or TRBV12-4 and J usage is TRBJ2-1; 8 bases agree with TRBD2. The CDR3 extends over 14 amino acids. J lost 10 bases, V lost 3 bases, and 8 bases had no gene match. DNA for the CDR3: TGTGCCAGCAGTTTGAGCGGGAGCGTAGGGGAGCAGTTCTTC. Amino acid sequence: CASSLSGSVGEQFF.

The V and J genes are TRBV19 and TRBJ1-2, with D maybe TRBD1 (5 bases). Per the germline V gene, CDR1 is LNHDA and CDR2 is SQIVND (reference sequence). V lost 3 bases and J lost 1, with 9 bases in between. The CDR3 spans 14 residues. CDR3 amino acids: CASSIAGGNYGYTF. In DNA, the CDR3 is TGTGCCAGTAGTATCGCCGGGGGTAACTATGGCTACACCTTC.

This clonotype came up a few times. The J gene is TRBJ2-1, the V gene TRBV14; no clear D. CDR1 and CDR2 (germline): SGHDN, FVKESK. This CDR3 has 12 amino acids. V lost 0 bases, J lost 8 bases, and 5 bases lay in between. The CDR3 nucleotides are TGTGCCAGCAGCCAAGACGTCGATGAGCAGTTCTTC. Translated, it gives CASSQDVDEQFF. Variable domain in full (rest from reference TRBV14 and TRBJ2-1): EAGVTQFPSHSVIEKGQTVTLRCDPISGHDNLYWYRRVMGKEIKFLLHFVKESKQDESGMPNNRFLAERTGGTYSTLKVQPAELEDSGVYFCASSQDVDEQFFGPGTRLTVL.

The chain combines TRBV11-2 with TRBJ2-1, with 9 nucleotides matching TRBD2. The CDR3 has 15 amino acids. The trim removed 7 bases at V and 3 bases at J, leaving 7 bases unmatched. The germline CDR1 and CDR2 sequences are SGHAT and FQNNGV. The CDR3 DNA reads TGTGCCAGCACCGATGGAGCGGGGGGCTACAATGAGCAGTTCTTC. It encodes CASTDGAGGYNEQFF.

The CDR3 region is CASSEELQGRGLWSPLHF. The DNA of the CDR3 is TGTGCCAGCAGTGAAGAGTTGCAGGGGCGAGGGCTTTGGTCACCCCTCCACTTT. The J gene is TRBJ1-6, the V gene TRBV6-1; D might be TRBD1 (6 bases). V was trimmed by 1 base and J by 10 bases, leaving 23 bases between them. Per the germline V gene, CDR1 is MNHNS and CDR2 is SASEGT. The CDR3 loop spans 18 amino acids.

The chain is built from TRBV5-1 and TRBJ2-7; 10 nucleotides line up with TRBD1. Unmatched junction bases numbered 6, after V lost 3 bases and J lost 6 bases. This CDR3 has 14 amino acids. Looked up from germline, CDR1 is SGHRS and CDR2 is YFSETQ. CDR3 sequence: CASSSGTGETEQYF. The CDR3 region has the DNA TGCGCCAGCAGCTCCGGGACAGGGGAAACCGAGCAGTACTTC.

This clonotype was counted once. V and J are TRBV7-2 and TRBJ1-2; TRBD1 matches at 10 bases. Trimming took 3 bases from V and 1 from J; bases not matched to a gene: 8. Germline V gene lookup returns CDR1 SGHTA and CDR2 FQGNSA. The CDR3 runs to 17 residues. For the CDR3, the DNA is TGTGCCAGCAGCTTTAAGACAGGGGGCCTTGGTAACTATGGCTACACCTTC. Its translation is CASSFKTGGLGNYGYTF.

Worth noting for this clonotype: A read error is possible here, since a much larger clone lies one base away. This is likely a read error, given that the CDR3 carries no conserved phenylalanine or tryptophan at its end. V usage is TRBV11-2 and J usage is TRBJ2-7; a possible D gene is TRBD2 (6 bases). The CDR3 has 16 amino acids. V was pared by 3 bases and J by 3 bases, with 18 bases between. The germline V gene has CDR1 SGHAT and CDR2 FQNNGV. Here the CDR3 reads CASSFYSSVQGYEQYS. The CDR3 region has the DNA TGTGCCAGCAGCTTTTACTCTAGCGTCCAAGGCTACGAGCAGTACTCC.

The chain uses TRBV6-5 and TRBJ1-1; D unresolved. CDR1 is MNHEY, CDR2 SVGAGI, per germline. The length of the CDR3 is 16 residues. V dropped 0 bases and J dropped 2 bases, with 13 bases sitting between them. CDR3 loop: CASSYSSFMLNTEAFF. The CDR3 DNA reads TGTGCCAGCAGTTACTCTTCCTTCATGTTAAACACTGAAGCTTTCTTT.